This TCR beta chain stems from a study of CD8 T cells in Susac syndrome. In this sample, this clonotype turned up once. This CDR3 has 14 residues. Germline-derived CDR1 and CDR2 are SGHTA and FQGNSA. V was shortened by 3 bases and J by 0 bases, with 8 bases between the two germline ends. The authors reverse transcribed roughly 0.45 to 1 ug RNA with random hexamers. Amplification of the TCR beta CDR3 was carried out by immunoSEQ multiplex PCR, which spanned a total of 54 Vbeta and 13 Jbeta segments. From the immunoSEQ multiplex PCR reads, TCRdb called clonotypes with MiXCR, one entry per CDR3 protein. The sample lists tens of thousands of distinct CDR3 sequences; about 96% were seen once. Susac syndrome patients met recently defined diagnostic criteria for definite or probable disease.

The source of this sequence is a human donor with Susac syndrome. The chain recombines TRBV7-2 with TRBJ1-1; D unclear. The source material was CD8+ T cells from PBMCs. The CDR3 DNA follows: TGTGCCAGCAGCTTTACGTTGTTGAACACTGAAGCTTTCTTT. Amino acids: CASSFTLLNTEAFF.